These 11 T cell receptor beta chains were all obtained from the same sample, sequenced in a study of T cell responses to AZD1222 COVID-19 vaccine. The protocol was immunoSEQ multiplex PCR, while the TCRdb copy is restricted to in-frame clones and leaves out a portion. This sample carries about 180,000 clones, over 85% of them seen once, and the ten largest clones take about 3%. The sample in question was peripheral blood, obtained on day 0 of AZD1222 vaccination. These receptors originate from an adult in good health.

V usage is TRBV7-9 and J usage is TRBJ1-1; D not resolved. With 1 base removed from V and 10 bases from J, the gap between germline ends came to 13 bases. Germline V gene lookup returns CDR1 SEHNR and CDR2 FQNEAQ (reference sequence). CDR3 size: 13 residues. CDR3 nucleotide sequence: TGTGCCAGCAGCTTAGGAGGTTTTCGGGCAGCTTTCTTT. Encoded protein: CASSLGGFRAAFF.

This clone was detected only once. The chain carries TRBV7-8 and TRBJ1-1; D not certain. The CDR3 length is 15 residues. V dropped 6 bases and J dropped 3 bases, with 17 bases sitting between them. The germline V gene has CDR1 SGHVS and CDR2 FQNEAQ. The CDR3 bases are TGTGCCAGCAGTTTACCCCCTGGCGGCTACACTGAAGCTTTCTTT. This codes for CASSLPPGGYTEAFF.

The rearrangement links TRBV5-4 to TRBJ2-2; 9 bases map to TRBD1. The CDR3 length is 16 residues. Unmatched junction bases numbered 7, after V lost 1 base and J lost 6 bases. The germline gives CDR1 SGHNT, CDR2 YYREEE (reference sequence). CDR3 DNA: TGTGCCAGCAGCTTGTTGGGGACAGGGCTGTCCGGGGAGCTGTTTTTT. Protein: CASSLLGTGLSGELFF.

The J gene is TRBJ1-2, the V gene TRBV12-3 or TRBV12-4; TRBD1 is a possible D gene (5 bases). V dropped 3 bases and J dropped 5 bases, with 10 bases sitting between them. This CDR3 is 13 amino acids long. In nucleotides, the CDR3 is TGTGCCAGCAGTTTGCAGGGTCTGTATGGCTACACCTTC. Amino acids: CASSLQGLYGYTF.

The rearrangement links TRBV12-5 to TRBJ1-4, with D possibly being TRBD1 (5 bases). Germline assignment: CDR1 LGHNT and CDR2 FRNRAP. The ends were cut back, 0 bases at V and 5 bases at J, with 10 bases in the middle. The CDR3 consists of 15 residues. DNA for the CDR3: TGTGCTAGTGGTTTGGTACTGGGGCTCAATGAAAAACTGTTTTTT. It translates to CASGLVLGLNEKLFF.

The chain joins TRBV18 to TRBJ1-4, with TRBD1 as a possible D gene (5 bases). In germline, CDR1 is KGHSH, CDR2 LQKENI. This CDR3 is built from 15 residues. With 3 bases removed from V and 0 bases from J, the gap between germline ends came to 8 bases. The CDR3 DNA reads TGTGCCAGCTCACCTTTGACAGCAACTAATGAAAAACTGTTTTTT. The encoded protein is CASSPLTATNEKLFF.

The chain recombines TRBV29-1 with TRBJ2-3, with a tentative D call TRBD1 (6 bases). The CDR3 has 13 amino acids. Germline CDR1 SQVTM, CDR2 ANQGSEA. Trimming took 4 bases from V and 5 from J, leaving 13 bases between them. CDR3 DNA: TGCAGCGTTGTCAGGGGCCCGGGAGATACGCAGTATTTT. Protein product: CSVVRGPGDTQYF.

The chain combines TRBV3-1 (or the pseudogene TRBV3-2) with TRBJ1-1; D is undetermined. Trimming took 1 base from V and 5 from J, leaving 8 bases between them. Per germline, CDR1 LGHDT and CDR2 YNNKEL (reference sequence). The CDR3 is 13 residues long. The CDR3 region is CASSQVVGTEAFF. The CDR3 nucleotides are TGTGCCAGCAGCCAAGTAGTGGGGACTGAAGCTTTCTTT.

CDR3 region: CSVLDGNTIYF. The CDR3 nucleotides read TGCAGCGTTCTCGACGGAAACACCATATATTTT. This chain joins TRBV29-1 and TRBJ1-3; no firm D call. The V gene lost 5 bases and the J gene lost 4 bases, with 6 bases spanning the gap. Germline V gene data show CDR1 as SQVTM and CDR2 as ANQGSEA. The CDR3 covers 11 residues. Based on the CDR3 plus reference TRBV29-1 and TRBJ1-3, the full variable domain is SAVISQKPSRDICQRGTSLTIQCQVDSQVTMMFWYRQQPGQSLTLIATANQGSEATYESGFVIDKFPISRPNLTFSTLTVSNMSPEDSSIYLCSVLDGNTIYFGEGSWLTVV.

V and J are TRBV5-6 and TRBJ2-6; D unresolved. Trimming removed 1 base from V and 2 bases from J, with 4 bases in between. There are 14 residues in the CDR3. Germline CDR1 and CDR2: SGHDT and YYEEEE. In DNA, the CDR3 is TGTGCCAGCAGCTTGCGGGCTGGGGCCAACGTCCTGACTTTC. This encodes CASSLRAGANVLTF.

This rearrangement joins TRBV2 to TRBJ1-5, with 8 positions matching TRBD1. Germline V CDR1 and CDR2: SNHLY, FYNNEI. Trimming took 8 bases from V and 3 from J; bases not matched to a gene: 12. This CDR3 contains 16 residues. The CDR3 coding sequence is TGTGCCAGCCGTCTCCTGGCACAGGGGGACAATCAGCCCCAGCATTTT. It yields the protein CASRLLAQGDNQPQHF.